The rows below give T cell receptor beta chains drawn from one sample of a study of T cell changes during pregnancy in multiple sclerosis. Here immunoSEQ multiplex PCR was the method, and the copy in TCRdb shows in-frame clones only, minus some. The data show about 20,000 clones, with 85% to 90% seen just once and under 6% held by the top ten. The sequencing used CD8+ T cells from peripheral blood mononuclear cells, collected in the second trimester of pregnancy. The receptors stem from a female donor in good health, enrolled as a control in a pregnancy study. CDR3s include the opening cysteine and the closing phenylalanine or tryptophan. Fields, in order: J gene, V gene, D gene, clone size, CDR3 protein, CDR3 DNA. A D gene is named only where the DNA matches it firmly. Clone size is given for some rows only: seen once, a few or many times, or a class if the clone is expanded.

TRBJ1-2 TRBV6-6 NA NA CASSYTLTGGAQGYTF TGTGCCAGCAGTTATACCCTCACTGGGGGGGCGCAGGGCTACACCTTC
TRBJ1-5 TRBV5-6 NA NA CASSQQDRDQPQHF TGTGCCAGCAGCCAACAGGATAGAGATCAGCCCCAGCATTTT
TRBJ1-2 TRBV13 TRBD1 NA CASSSQGANYGYTF TGTGCCAGCAGCTCTCAGGGGGCGAACTATGGCTACACCTTC
TRBJ2-1 TRBV7-3 TRBD2 NA CASSLLAGGSPYNEQFF TGTGCCAGCAGCTTATTAGCGGGAGGGAGCCCCTACAATGAGCAGTTCTTC
TRBJ2-4 TRBV28 TRBD1 once CASSLSWDRENIQYF TGTGCCAGCAGTTTGAGTTGGGACAGGGAAAACATTCAGTACTTC
TRBJ1-2 TRBV14 NA NA CASSQDTGNYGYTF TGTGCCAGCAGCCAAGATACAGGGAACTATGGCTACACCTTC
TRBJ1-1 TRBV7-9 NA NA CASSWGETPNEAFF TGTGCCAGCAGCTGGGGGGAGACACCAAATGAGGCTTTCTTT
TRBJ2-7 TRBV2 TRBD2 NA CASKNRTSGYSYEQYF TGTGCCAGCAAAAACCGGACTAGCGGTTACTCCTACGAGCAGTACTTC
TRBJ1-2 TRBV6-1 TRBD1 NA CASTRQGTNYGYTF TGTGCCAGCACCAGACAGGGCACTAACTATGGCTACACCTTC
TRBJ1-5 TRBV18 TRBD1 NA CASSTGGLDQPQHF TGTGCCAGCTCAACAGGGGGCTTGGATCAGCCCCAGCATTTT
TRBJ1-5 TRBV4-1 NA once CASSQEEGSNQPQHF TGCGCCAGCAGCCAAGAGGAGGGGAGCAATCAGCCCCAGCATTTT
TRBJ2-7 TRBV13 NA NA CASSSRLTYEQYF TGTGCCAGCAGCTCCAGGCTAACCTACGAGCAGTACTTC
TRBJ2-2 TRBV11-2 TRBD1 NA CASSLVTGATGELFF TGTGCCAGCAGCTTAGTGACAGGGGCCACCGGGGAGCTGTTTTTT
TRBJ2-3 TRBV28 NA few CASNHRRDGADTQYF TGTGCCAGCAACCATCGCAGGGATGGGGCAGATACGCAGTATTTT
TRBJ2-3 TRBV6-4 TRBD1 NA CASSERSGGADTQYF TGTGCCAGCAGCGAACGATCAGGGGGCGCAGATACGCAGTATTTT